Presented here are 13 T cell receptor beta chains from one specimen sequenced in a study of blood T cell repertoires in COVID-19. Clones were read by immunoSEQ multiplex PCR, and TCRdb kept only the in-frame ones, dropping some. Of approximately 300,000 clones in the sample, over 75% were seen once. The sequenced material came from PBMCs or T cells enriched from blood (not recorded which). These receptor sequences come from a man aged 25 to 40 who had recovered from COVID-19.

The J gene is TRBJ2-7, the V gene TRBV19; TRBD1 is a possible D gene (6 bases). The CDR3 totals 14 residues. Germline assignment: CDR1 LNHDA and CDR2 SQIVND (reference sequence). V was cut by 3 bases and J by 2 bases, with 11 bases left in between. The CDR3 DNA follows: TGTGCCAGTAGTATCACATCAGGGGCCTACGAGCAGTACTTC. It specifies CASSITSGAYEQYF. Supplemented by reference TRBV19 and TRBJ2-7, the full variable domain reads DGGITQSPKYLFRKEGQNVTLSCEQNLNHDAMYWYRQDPGQGLRLIYYSQIVNDFQKGDIAEGYSVSREKKESFPLTVTSAQKNPTAFYLCASSITSGAYEQYFGPGTRLTVT.

This clone has a handful of counts. This chain links TRBV7-5 with TRBJ1-3; the table gives TRBD1 as D, unverified against the DNA. TRBV7-5 is a documented pseudogene. This CDR3 contains 15 residues. The CDR3 reads CARSPQGWAGNTIYF. As DNA, the CDR3 is TGTGCCAGAAGTCCCCAGGGCTGGGCTGGAAACACCATATATTTT.

The J gene is TRBJ2-5, the V gene TRBV19, with 11 bases identical to TRBD1. CDR3 length equals 14 residues. The ends lost 5 bases at V and 5 bases at J; junction bases unmatched: 4. In germline, CDR1 is LNHDA, CDR2 SQIVND (reference sequence). Here the CDR3 DNA reads TGTGCCAGTAGTCGGACAGGGGGCGAGGAGACCCAGTACTTC. Protein product: CASSRTGGEETQYF.

The V call is TRBV21-1, the J call TRBJ1-2. TRBV21-1 has pseudogene status. The CDR3 runs to 22 residues. The CDR3 reads CASSKGHHGTRPPRNPNYGYTF. The CDR3 DNA reads TGTGCCAGCAGCAAAGGTCATCACGGGACTCGGCCCCCCCGCAATCCTAACTATGGCTACACCTTC.

This clone was recorded only once. The V and J genes are TRBV2 and TRBJ1-5, with 10 bases identical to TRBD1. Germline values: CDR1 SNHLY, CDR2 FYNNEI. CDR3 length equals 15 residues. The ends lost 7 bases at V and 7 bases at J; junction bases unmatched: 10. In nucleotides, the CDR3 is TGTGCCAGCAACGGGGGACAGGGGAAGGGCCAGCCCCAGCATTTT. Translation gives CASNGGQGKGQPQHF.

This clone was counted once. The J gene is TRBJ2-2, the V gene TRBV3-1 (or the pseudogene TRBV3-2); D remains unclear. The CDR3 length is 11 residues. Germline V lookup: CDR1 LGHDT, CDR2 YNNKEL (reference sequence). V was clipped by 6 bases and J by 6 bases, with 5 bases between them. The CDR3 loop is CASSLAGELFF. Here the CDR3 DNA reads TGTGCCAGCAGTTTAGCCGGGGAGCTGTTTTTT.

This clone was counted a few times. The V gene is TRBV6-1, the J gene TRBJ2-1; perhaps TRBD1 as D (6 bases). V was cut by 3 bases and J by 16 bases, with 19 bases left in between. Germline-derived CDR1 and CDR2 are MNHNS and SASEGT. The CDR3 contains 13 residues. The CDR3 spells CASSEALGGGYFF. In DNA, the CDR3 is TGTGCCAGCAGTGAGGCCCTTGGGGGCGGTTATTTCTTC.

The V call is TRBV29-1, the J call TRBJ1-5; the match to TRBD1 covers 9 bases. The CDR3 has 13 amino acids. V was clipped by 4 bases and J by 2 bases; unmatched bases: 0. The germline gives CDR1 SQVTM, CDR2 ANQGSEA. The CDR3 bases are TGCAGCGTTGGGACAGGGGGCAATCAGCCCCAGCATTTT. Protein product: CSVGTGGNQPQHF. Full variable domain (outside the CDR3, taken from reference TRBV29-1 and TRBJ1-5): SAVISQKPSRDICQRGTSLTIQCQVDSQVTMMFWYRQQPGQSLTLIATANQGSEATYESGFVIDKFPISRPNLTFSTLTVSNMSPEDSSIYLCSVGTGGNQPQHFGDGTRLSIL.

The J gene is TRBJ1-2, the V gene TRBV5-4, with TRBD1 matching over 8 bases. This CDR3 contains 15 residues. The V gene's germline CDR1 is SGHNT and CDR2 YYREEE (reference sequence). V lost 2 bases, J lost 0 bases, and 3 bases stayed unmatched. In DNA form, the CDR3 reads TGTGCCAGCAGCTTTGGACAGGGAGCTAACTATGGCTACACCTTC. Translating gives CASSFGQGANYGYTF.

The J gene is TRBJ1-1, the V gene TRBV7-9; D possibly corresponds to TRBD1 (6 bases). The CDR3 length is 15 residues. The germline V gene has CDR1 SEHNR and CDR2 FQNEAQ (reference sequence). Trimming removed 5 bases from V and 3 bases from J, with 16 bases in between. The CDR3 DNA reads as TGTGCCAGCAGCCCGACAGGCCTAGGGGACACTGAAGCTTTCTTT. Protein product: CASSPTGLGDTEAFF.

The chain couples TRBV4-2 to TRBJ1-6; D is possibly TRBD1 (6 bases). V dropped 0 bases and J dropped 6 bases, with 12 bases sitting between them. The CDR3 has 16 amino acids. Germline V lookup: CDR1 LGHNA, CDR2 YNFKEQ. The DNA of the CDR3 is TGTGCCAGCAGCCAAGATACAGGGACGGCTAATTCACCCCTCCACTTT. Translated, it gives CASSQDTGTANSPLHF.

The chain has TRBV30 and TRBJ1-1; no clear D. Trimming took off 3 bases at V and 5 bases at J, with 7 bases between the two ends. Germline values: CDR1 GTSNPN, CDR2 SVGIG (reference sequence). CDR3 length: 11 amino acids. The CDR3 spells CAWSARTEAFF. In DNA, the CDR3 is TGTGCCTGGAGCGCCAGGACTGAAGCTTTCTTT. The variable domain in full, with the rest retrieved from reference TRBV30 and TRBJ1-1, is SQTIHQWPATLVQPVGSPLSLECTVEGTSNPNLYWYRQAAGRGLQLLFYSVGIGQISSEVPQNLSASRPQDRQFILSSKKLLLSDSGFYLCAWSARTEAFFGQGTRLTVV.

The CDR3 spells CASTQGLAGVFNEQFF. CDR3 sequence (DNA): TGTGCCAGCACCCAAGGACTAGCGGGAGTCTTCAATGAGCAGTTCTTC. The chain employs TRBV2 and TRBJ2-1; the match to TRBD2 covers 13 bases. Germline loops: CDR1 SNHLY, CDR2 FYNNEI. V gave up 7 bases and J gave up 6 bases; unmatched junction bases: 9. The length of the CDR3 is 16 residues.